The rows below give T cell receptor beta chains drawn from one sample of a study of blood T cell repertoires in COVID-19. Sequencing used immunoSEQ multiplex PCR; TCRdb keeps in-frame clones, though not all of them. The table shows 170,000 or so clones, with 80% to 90% occurring only once. Sequencing was carried out using peripheral blood. These receptors were collected from a man over 45 with active or convalescent COVID-19. Each CDR3 is given with its conserved first and last residue. The D gene is left open where the match is weak. Rows give clone size only sometimes, using once, few, many, or a class for an expanded clone.

clone_size: NA
j_call: TRBJ2-1
d_call: TRBD1
v_call: TRBV6-5
cdr3_aa: CASRPQGASSNEQFF
cdr3_nt: TGTGCCAGCAGGCCCCAGGGGGCCTCCTCCAATGAGCAGTTCTTC

clone_size: once
j_call: TRBJ2-1
d_call: NA
v_call: TRBV5-4
cdr3_aa: CASSLLQGNEQFF
cdr3_nt: TGTGCCAGCAGCTTGCTACAGGGAAATGAGCAGTTCTTC

clone_size: NA
j_call: TRBJ1-2
d_call: NA
v_call: TRBV2
cdr3_aa: CASSDSSIDGGYTF
cdr3_nt: TGTGCCAGCTCGGACAGTTCGATAGATGGTGGCTACACCTTC

clone_size: NA
j_call: TRBJ2-2
d_call: NA
v_call: TRBV24-1
cdr3_aa: CATSDRFGGNTGELFF
cdr3_nt: TGTGCCACCAGTGACCGTTTTGGAGGGAACACCGGGGAGCTGTTTTTT

clone_size: NA
j_call: TRBJ2-7
d_call: TRBD2
v_call: TRBV19
cdr3_aa: CASSSRSTSGSSSYEQYF
cdr3_nt: TGTGCCAGTAGTAGCCGTTCGACTAGCGGATCTAGCTCCTACGAGCAGTACTTC

clone_size: NA
j_call: TRBJ1-4
d_call: TRBD1
v_call: TRBV3-1/TRBV3-2
cdr3_aa: CASSQGTGEEKLFF
cdr3_nt: TGTGCCAGCAGCCAAGGAACAGGGGAGGAAAAACTGTTTTTT

clone_size: NA
j_call: TRBJ2-5
d_call: TRBD1
v_call: TRBV6-4
cdr3_aa: CASSLQDRGICGTETQYF
cdr3_nt: TGTGCCAGCAGTCTCCAGGACAGGGGCATATGTGGAACAGAGACCCAGTACTTC

clone_size: NA
j_call: TRBJ1-3
d_call: NA
v_call: TRBV10-3
cdr3_aa: CAISDLISGLSGNTIYF
cdr3_nt: TGTGCCATCAGTGACCTTATCTCGGGTTTGTCTGGAAACACCATATATTTT

clone_size: NA
j_call: TRBJ2-5
d_call: NA
v_call: TRBV7-2
cdr3_aa: CASSLVGQGGETQYF
cdr3_nt: TGTGCCAGCAGCTTAGTCGGCCAGGGGGGAGAGACCCAGTACTTC

clone_size: NA
j_call: TRBJ2-7
d_call: TRBD2
v_call: TRBV18
cdr3_aa: CASSPPGLAGSYEQYF
cdr3_nt: TGTGCCAGCTCACCCCCGGGACTAGCGGGGAGCTACGAGCAGTACTTC

clone_size: NA
j_call: TRBJ2-1
d_call: TRBD2
v_call: TRBV6-2/TRBV6-3
cdr3_aa: CASSYWLAGDEQFF
cdr3_nt: TGTGCCAGCAGTTATTGGCTAGCGGGCGATGAGCAGTTCTTC

clone_size: NA
j_call: TRBJ2-7
d_call: NA
v_call: TRBV6-5
cdr3_aa: CASPRRSTLLEQYF
cdr3_nt: TGTGCCAGCCCCCGGCGGAGTACCCTCCTGGAGCAGTACTTC

clone_size: NA
j_call: TRBJ2-3
d_call: NA
v_call: TRBV5-1
cdr3_aa: CASSLPAGHFWPDTQYF
cdr3_nt: TGCGCCAGCAGCCTACCAGCGGGACACTTCTGGCCAGATACGCAGTATTTT

clone_size: few
j_call: TRBJ2-2
d_call: NA
v_call: TRBV29-1
cdr3_aa: CSVEQAGDRELFF
cdr3_nt: TGCAGCGTTGAACAGGCAGGGGATCGGGAGCTGTTTTTT

clone_size: NA
j_call: TRBJ1-1
d_call: NA
v_call: TRBV7-2
cdr3_aa: CASSPPIQGRTEAFF
cdr3_nt: TGTGCCAGCAGCCCCCCCATACAGGGACGGACTGAAGCTTTCTTT

clone_size: few
j_call: TRBJ1-2
d_call: TRBD1
v_call: TRBV18
cdr3_aa: CASSPPDSTGGRDYTF
cdr3_nt: TGTGCCAGCTCACCACCGGATTCTACAGGGGGCCGGGACTACACCTTC

clone_size: NA
j_call: TRBJ1-1
d_call: TRBD1
v_call: TRBV9
cdr3_aa: CARGVWQGAKLAFF
cdr3_nt: TGTGCCAGAGGGGTTTGGCAGGGGGCGAAGTTAGCTTTCTTT

clone_size: once
j_call: TRBJ1-2
d_call: NA
v_call: TRBV9
cdr3_aa: CASSAHNAGVYGYTF
cdr3_nt: TGTGCCAGCAGCGCACATAATGCGGGGGTCTATGGCTACACCTTC

clone_size: NA
j_call: TRBJ2-1
d_call: TRBD2
v_call: TRBV6-1
cdr3_aa: CASSEVAGSSYNEQFF
cdr3_nt: TGTGCCAGCAGTGAAGTAGCGGGCAGCTCCTACAATGAGCAGTTCTTC

clone_size: NA
j_call: TRBJ2-1
d_call: NA
v_call: TRBV15
cdr3_aa: CATSRDHDNEQFF
cdr3_nt: TGTGCCACCAGCAGAGACCATGACAATGAGCAGTTCTTC

clone_size: NA
j_call: TRBJ1-1
d_call: TRBD1
v_call: TRBV25-1
cdr3_aa: CASSESQGAEGNTEAFF
cdr3_nt: TGTGCCAGCAGTGAATCCCAGGGGGCAGAGGGGAACACTGAAGCTTTCTTT

clone_size: NA
j_call: TRBJ2-5
d_call: NA
v_call: TRBV30
cdr3_aa: CAWTDRSGETQYF
cdr3_nt: TGTGCCTGGACTGACAGGTCCGGGGAGACCCAGTACTTC